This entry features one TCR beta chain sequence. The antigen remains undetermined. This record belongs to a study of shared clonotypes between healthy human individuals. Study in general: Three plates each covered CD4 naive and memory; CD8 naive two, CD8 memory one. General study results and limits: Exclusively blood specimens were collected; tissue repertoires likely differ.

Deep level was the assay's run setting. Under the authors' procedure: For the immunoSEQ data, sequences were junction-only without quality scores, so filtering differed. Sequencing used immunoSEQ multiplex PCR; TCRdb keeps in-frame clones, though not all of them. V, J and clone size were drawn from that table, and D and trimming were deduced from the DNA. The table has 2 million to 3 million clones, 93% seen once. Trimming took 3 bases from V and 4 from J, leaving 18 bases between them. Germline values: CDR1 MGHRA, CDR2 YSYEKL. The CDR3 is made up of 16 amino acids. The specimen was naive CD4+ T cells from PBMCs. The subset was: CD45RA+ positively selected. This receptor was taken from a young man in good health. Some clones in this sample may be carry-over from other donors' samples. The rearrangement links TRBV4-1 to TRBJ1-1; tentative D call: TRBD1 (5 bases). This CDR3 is CASSHIGSRVGTEAFF. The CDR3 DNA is TGCGCCAGCAGCCACATAGGGTCCAGGGTGGGCACTGAAGCTTTCTTT.